The next 31 T cell receptor beta chains were all read from a single sample in a study of OX40 agonist ivuxolimab in advanced cancers. Profiling relied on immunoSEQ multiplex PCR, and the TCRdb table lists in-frame clones only, not all of them. The profile shows about 65,000 clones, 91% of them singletons. Source: CD4+ or CD8+ T cells sorted from blood, taken in a trial of the OX40 agonist ivuxolimab. These TCRs come from an adult with an advanced solid tumor such as melanoma, head and neck, liver or kidney cancer.

The rearrangement links TRBV4-3 to TRBJ2-1; 7 bases fit TRBD2. The CDR3 totals 15 residues. Germline CDR1 is LGHNA and CDR2 is YSLEER. The V segment lost 1 base and the J segment 9 bases; nucleotides outside the gene matches: 9. CDR3 in DNA: TGCGCCAGCAGCCAAGCTGGGGGGGTTCCGAGTGAGCAGTTCTTC. Its protein is CASSQAGGVPSEQFF.

The chain links TRBV28 to TRBJ1-5; D gene uncertain. V lost 7 bases and J lost 4, with 20 bases in between. There are 16 residues in the CDR3. The germline gives CDR1 MDHEN, CDR2 SYDVKM. The CDR3 DNA sequence: TGTGCCAGCAAGATTCCCAGCCTAGGTCTAAATCAGCCCCAGCATTTT. Protein: CASKIPSLGLNQPQHF.

This chain joins TRBV6-5 and TRBJ2-7, with D unclear. The V gene lost 5 bases and the J gene lost 5 bases, with 10 bases spanning the gap. This CDR3 contains 12 residues. Germline CDR1 is MNHEY and CDR2 is SVGAGI. CDR3 residues: CASSHTENEQYF. CDR3 sequence (DNA): TGTGCCAGCAGTCATACTGAGAACGAGCAGTACTTC.

This clone has only one observation. The chain has TRBV4-2 and TRBJ1-5; no clear D gene. This CDR3 is built from 13 residues. Germline V gives CDR1 LGHNA, CDR2 YNFKEQ. Trimming took off 1 base at V and 10 bases at J, with 11 bases between the two ends. The CDR3 DNA follows: TGTGCCAGCAGCCAAGCTCTGGGTTCCCCCCAGCATTTT. It encodes CASSQALGSPQHF.

The chain employs TRBV9 and TRBJ2-5; D is ambiguous. The CDR3 consists of 15 residues. V was clipped by 4 bases and J by 1 base, with 14 bases between them. The germline V gene encodes CDR1 SGDLS and CDR2 YYNGEE. The CDR3 DNA follows: TGTGCCAGCAGCCCACGAAGCAATTCCCAAGAGACCCAGTACTTC. Residues: CASSPRSNSQETQYF.

This chain uses TRBV18 with TRBJ1-5; D uncertain. The CDR3 length is 13 residues. Per the germline V gene, CDR1 is KGHSH and CDR2 is LQKENI. Trimming cost V 3 bases and J 8 bases, with 11 bases left between them. The CDR3 region has the DNA TGTGCCAGCTCACCCGATCCCGGGGAGCCCCAGCATTTT. Encoded protein: CASSPDPGEPQHF.

The chain recombines TRBV2 with TRBJ1-6; D is ambiguous. CDR3 size: 15 residues. Deletions cut 2 bases from V and 2 bases from J, with 7 bases between. CDR1 and CDR2 (germline): SNHLY, FYNNEI. CDR3 residues: CASSERRTYNSPLHF. The CDR3, as DNA: TGTGCCAGCAGTGAACGCAGGACCTATAATTCACCCCTCCACTTT.

This chain uses TRBV30 with TRBJ1-2; no reliable D call. The CDR3 is made up of 13 amino acids. Germline V gene sequence: CDR1 GTSNPN, CDR2 SVGIG (reference sequence). V was shortened by 2 bases and J by 4 bases, with 11 bases between the two germline ends. The CDR3 spells CAWSRDRPYGYTF. The CDR3 region has the DNA TGTGCCTGGAGTAGAGACCGTCCCTATGGCTACACCTTC.

V and J are TRBV28 and TRBJ2-2; possibly TRBD1 for D (5 bases). Germline assignment: CDR1 MDHEN and CDR2 SYDVKM. V was pared by 6 bases and J by 7 bases, with 9 bases between. CDR3 length: 12 residues. The CDR3: CASSRVGGELFF. The CDR3 DNA reads TGTGCCAGCAGCAGGGTAGGCGGGGAGCTGTTTTTT.

About this clone: A junction end diverges from the germline sequence, so it may reflect a read error. The J gene is TRBJ1-6, the V gene TRBV27; D is undetermined. This CDR3 has 16 residues. CDR1 and CDR2 from the germline V gene are MNHEY and SMNVEV (reference sequence). CDR3 sequence: CASSLSSGRGSSPLHF. Written as DNA, the CDR3 is TGTGCCAGCAGCTTATCGTCCGGGAGAGGGAGTTCACCCCTCCACTTT.

The chain couples TRBV6-1 to TRBJ2-7, with a tentative D call TRBD1 (5 bases). Trimming took off 4 bases at V and 6 bases at J, with 13 bases between the two ends. The CDR3 has 13 residues. In germline, CDR1 is MNHNS, CDR2 SASEGT. CDR3 amino acids: CASSVSQGGEQYF. The CDR3 nucleotides are TGTGCCAGCAGTGTGTCGCAGGGCGGCGAGCAGTACTTC.

The rearrangement joins TRBV7-9 to TRBJ2-1, with 9 bases identical to TRBD1. The CDR3 is 15 residues long. The ends lost 2 bases at V and 6 bases at J; junction bases unmatched: 5. Germline lookup yields CDR1 SEHNR and CDR2 FQNEAQ (reference sequence). CDR3 region: CASSLYETGGNEQFF. The CDR3 DNA follows: TGTGCCAGCAGCTTATATGAGACAGGGGGCAATGAGCAGTTCTTC.

The chain has TRBV5-1 and TRBJ2-5, with D possibly TRBD1 on 6 matching bases. Germline V lookup: CDR1 SGHRS, CDR2 YFSETQ. Trimming took off 2 bases at V and 1 base at J, with 12 bases between the two ends. CDR3 length: 15 amino acids. Here the CDR3 reads CASSLSQGFQETQYF. The DNA for the CDR3 is TGCGCCAGCAGCTTAAGCCAGGGGTTCCAAGAGACCCAGTACTTC. Drawing the rest from reference TRBV5-1 and TRBJ2-5, the complete variable domain is KAGVTQTPRYLIKTRGQQVTLSCSPISGHRSVSWYQQTPGQGLQFLFEYFSETQRNKGNFPGRFSGRQFSNSRSEMNVSTLELGDSALYLCASSLSQGFQETQYFGPGTRLLVL.

The gene calls are TRBV27 and TRBJ1-6, with TRBD1 as a possible D gene (5 bases). In germline, CDR1 is MNHEY, CDR2 SMNVEV (reference sequence). V lost 0 bases and J lost 11, with 11 bases in between. The CDR3 covers 14 residues. CDR3 DNA: TGTGCCAGCAGTTTATCGGGTTTGGGGGCACCCCTCCACTTT. Translated, it gives CASSLSGLGAPLHF.

V and J are TRBV4-2 and TRBJ2-1, with D perhaps assigned TRBD1 or TRBD2 (5 bases each). Between the trimmed V and J ends, which lost 0 bases and 9 bases, there was a span of 15 bases. This CDR3 has 15 amino acids. Germline V gene data show CDR1 as LGHNA and CDR2 as YNFKEQ. The CDR3 sequence is CASSQDLGRAGEQFF. The CDR3 DNA sequence: TGTGCCAGCAGCCAAGATCTGGGCAGGGCGGGTGAGCAGTTCTTC.

The chain has TRBV7-2 and TRBJ1-1, with D perhaps TRBD1 (6 bases). Trimming shortened V by 1 base and J by 2 bases, and 11 bases separated the two germline ends. This CDR3 has 15 residues. Germline V gives CDR1 SGHTA, CDR2 FQGNSA. This chain's CDR3 is CASSLGGGANTEAFF. The CDR3 bases are TGTGCCAGCAGCTTAGGAGGGGGGGCTAACACTGAAGCTTTCTTT. Full variable domain (remainder filled in from reference TRBV7-2 and TRBJ1-1): GAGVSQSPSNKVTEKGKDVELRCDPISGHTALYWYRQSLGQGLEFLIYFQGNSAPDKSGLPSDRFSAERTGGSVSTLTIQRTQQEDSAVYLCASSLGGGANTEAFFGQGTRLTVV.

The chain employs TRBV28 and TRBJ2-3; D not certain. Germline CDR1 is MDHEN and CDR2 is SYDVKM. The CDR3 contains 18 residues. V was clipped by 4 bases and J by 2 bases, with 22 bases between them. The CDR3 DNA reads as TGTGCCAGCAGTTCCTTCCTGTCTCAGGTAGGAGACACAGATACGCAGTATTTT. It encodes CASSSFLSQVGDTDTQYF. The full variable domain, its missing parts supplied by reference TRBV28 and TRBJ2-3, is DVKVTQSSRYLVKRTGEKVFLECVQDMDHENMFWYRQDPGLGLRLIYFSYDVKMKEKGDIPEGYSVSREKKERFSLILESASTNQTSMYLCASSSFLSQVGDTDTQYFGPGTRLTVL.

The CDR3 DNA is TGTGCCAGCAGCAAAGGTTACCATTACAATGAGCAGTTCTTC. Residues: CASSKGYHYNEQFF. The chain has TRBV21-1 and TRBJ2-1. TRBV21-1 is a documented pseudogene. The CDR3 extends over 14 amino acids.

The J gene is TRBJ1-4, the V gene TRBV2; D remains ambiguous. Germline lookup yields CDR1 SNHLY and CDR2 FYNNEI. The germline V and J ends were trimmed by 2 bases and 5 bases, with 12 bases remaining between them. CDR3 length: 15 residues. The CDR3 DNA is TGTGCCAGCAGTGAAATTAGCGGCGGAAATGAAAAACTGTTTTTT. Translated, it gives CASSEISGGNEKLFF.

The chain carries TRBV15 and TRBJ2-5; no clear D gene. Germline CDR1 is LNHNV and CDR2 is YYDKDF (reference sequence). This CDR3 has 13 residues. Trimming removed 0 bases from V and 5 bases from J, with 7 bases in between. The CDR3 coding sequence is TGTGCCACCAGCAGAGATCAAATGGAGACCCAGTACTTC. Its translation is CATSRDQMETQYF.

This chain's CDR3 is CASSVPRAGSPLHF. In DNA form, the CDR3 reads TGTGCCAGCAGCGTACCGAGGGCGGGGTCACCCCTCCACTTT. V gene TRBV9 combines with J gene TRBJ1-6; unclear D gene. Trimming removed 1 base at V and 10 bases at J, with 12 bases between. The germline V gene encodes CDR1 SGDLS and CDR2 YYNGEE. The CDR3 covers 14 residues. Full variable domain (missing parts from reference TRBV9 and TRBJ1-6): DSGVTQTPKHLITATGQRVTLRCSPRSGDLSVYWYQQSLDQGLQFLIQYYNGEERAKGNILERFSAQQFPDLHSELNLSSLELGDSALYFCASSVPRAGSPLHFGNGTRLTVT.

V usage is TRBV9 and J usage is TRBJ2-7; 9 bases line up with TRBD1. V lost 3 bases to trimming and J lost 5 bases; unmatched junction nucleotides: 6. The CDR3 has 14 residues. The germline CDR1 and CDR2 sequences are SGDLS and YYNGEE. In DNA form, the CDR3 reads TGTGCCAGCAGCGCCTGGGACAGGGACGACGAGCAGTACTTC. It translates to CASSAWDRDDEQYF.

In the case of this clone: This may be a read error, as it is one base from a much larger clone. V is TRBV9 and J is TRBJ2-2; D not resolved. From germline, CDR1 is SGDLS and CDR2 YYNGEE. This CDR3 comprises 16 residues. This CDR3 reads CANSVTLEATSGELFF. The CDR3 DNA reads as TGTGCCAACAGCGTAACCCTTGAGGCGACGTCCGGGGAGCTGTTTTTT.

This chain joins TRBV29-1 and TRBJ2-7, with D possibly called TRBD1 or TRBD2 (5 bases each). CDR3 length: 13 amino acids. Germline assignment: CDR1 SQVTM and CDR2 ANQGSEA. The germline V and J ends were trimmed by 4 bases and 4 bases, with 14 bases remaining between them. CDR3: CSVASGSLYEQYF. The CDR3 nucleotides are TGCAGCGTTGCGTCAGGGAGTCTGTACGAGCAGTACTTC.

The rearrangement joins TRBV6-5 to TRBJ2-1; 8 bases map to TRBD1. The V and J ends lost 4 bases and 7 bases, in that order; junction bases with no gene match: 3. The germline V gene has CDR1 MNHEY and CDR2 SVGAGI. The CDR3 is 13 residues long. In nucleotides, the CDR3 is TGTGCCAGCAGTTTCAGGGGGCCGAATGAGCAGTTCTTC. Translated: CASSFRGPNEQFF.

This rearrangement joins TRBV11-2 to TRBJ1-1; 8 nucleotides match TRBD1. Losses at the gene ends were 5 bases for V and 1 base for J; bases not matched to a gene: 9. The CDR3 sequence is 16 residues long. CDR1 is SGHAT, CDR2 FQNNGV, per germline. The CDR3 region has the DNA TGTGCCAGCAGCCCTACGATGACAGGGGCGAACACTGAAGCTTTCTTT. Translated: CASSPTMTGANTEAFF.

This chain joins TRBV11-1 and TRBJ1-3, with D possibly matching TRBD1 (6 bases). The ends were cut back, 3 bases at V and 0 bases at J, with 9 bases in the middle. The CDR3 loop spans 15 amino acids. CDR1 is SGHAT, CDR2 FQDESV, per germline (reference sequence). The CDR3 DNA reads TGTGCCAGCAGCTTCGGGACATCCTCTGGAAACACCATATATTTT. It yields the protein CASSFGTSSGNTIYF.

The chain carries TRBV10-3 and TRBJ1-2; a weak D match, TRBD1 (5 bases). The CDR3 totals 14 residues. Germline-derived CDR1 and CDR2 are ENHRY and SYGVKD. V was cut by 3 bases and J by 2 bases, with 10 bases left in between. The CDR3 bases are TGTGCCATCAGTGAAGTACAGGCAAACTATGGCTACACCTTC. It specifies CAISEVQANYGYTF.

V usage is TRBV5-6 and J usage is TRBJ1-5; D is undetermined. CDR3 length equals 12 residues. Germline CDR1 reads SGHDT; CDR2 reads YYEEEE. Trimming took 4 bases from V and 3 from J, leaving 5 bases between them. The CDR3 loop is CASSTINQPQHF. The CDR3 DNA is TGTGCCAGCAGCACCATCAATCAGCCCCAGCATTTT.

The chain has TRBV10-3 and TRBJ1-5; weak D call: TRBD1 (6 bases). Germline values: CDR1 ENHRY, CDR2 SYGVKD. The ends were cut back, 0 bases at V and 7 bases at J, with 13 bases in the middle. This CDR3 region has 15 residues. CDR3 loop: CAISESRGADQPQHF. The CDR3 nucleotides are TGTGCCATCAGTGAGTCGCGGGGGGCCGACCAGCCCCAGCATTTT.

The chain joins TRBV19 to TRBJ2-1, with 10 bases fitting TRBD2. Germline CDR1 is LNHDA and CDR2 is SQIVND (reference sequence). This CDR3 is 16 amino acids long. V lost 6 bases to trimming and J lost 10 bases; unmatched junction nucleotides: 15. The CDR3 reads CASRGAGTSAFREQFF. CDR3 DNA sequence: TGTGCCAGTAGGGGGGCGGGGACTAGCGCTTTCCGGGAGCAGTTCTTC.